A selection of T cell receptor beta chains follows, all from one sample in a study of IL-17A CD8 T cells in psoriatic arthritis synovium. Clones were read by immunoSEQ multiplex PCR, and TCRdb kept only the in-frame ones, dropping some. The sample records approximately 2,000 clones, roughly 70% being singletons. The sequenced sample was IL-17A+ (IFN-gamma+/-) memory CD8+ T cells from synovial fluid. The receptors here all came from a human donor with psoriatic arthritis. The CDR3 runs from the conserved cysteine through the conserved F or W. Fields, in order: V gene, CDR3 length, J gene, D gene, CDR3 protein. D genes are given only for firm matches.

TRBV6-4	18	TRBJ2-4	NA	CASIDRASAQIAKNIQYF
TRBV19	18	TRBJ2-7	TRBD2	CATAPGTSGRSALYEQYF
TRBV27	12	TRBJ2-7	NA	CASSFTGAEQYF
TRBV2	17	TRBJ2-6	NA	CASSEAYSPSGANVLTF
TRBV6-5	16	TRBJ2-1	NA	CASSYVRRITYNEQFF
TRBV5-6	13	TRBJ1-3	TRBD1	CASSGTGGNTIYF
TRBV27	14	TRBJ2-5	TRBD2	CASSVGGGRETQYF
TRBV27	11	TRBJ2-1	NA	CASSWNALQFF
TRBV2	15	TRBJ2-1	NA	CASSGELKGGNEQFF
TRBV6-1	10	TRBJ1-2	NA	CASEGYGYTF
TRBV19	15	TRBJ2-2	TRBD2	CASEAGERVTGELFF
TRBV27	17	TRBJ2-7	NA	CASSTTKPWTSLHEQYF
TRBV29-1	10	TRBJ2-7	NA	CRITGCEQYF
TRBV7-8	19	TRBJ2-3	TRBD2	CASTGGAWGAGSSTDTQYF
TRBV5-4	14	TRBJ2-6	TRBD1	CASSLGDSRHVLTF
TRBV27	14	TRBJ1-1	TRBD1	CASSGQGAGTEAFF
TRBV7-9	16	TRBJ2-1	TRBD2	CASSPWTSGPDNEQFF
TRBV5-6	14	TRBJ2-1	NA	CASSLSLQRGEQFF
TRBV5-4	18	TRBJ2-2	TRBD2	CASSLELSSGGNTGELFF
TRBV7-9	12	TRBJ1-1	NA	CAIWDGNTEAFF
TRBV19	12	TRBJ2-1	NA	CASSIGWDPQFF
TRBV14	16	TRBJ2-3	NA	CASSHRGLLSTDTQYF
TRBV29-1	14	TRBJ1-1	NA	CSVVGLEGVTEAFF
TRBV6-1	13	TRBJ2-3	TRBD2	CASWGGRTDTQYF